Listed here are 14 T cell receptor beta chains from one sample, sequenced in a study of cytomegalovirus exposure and HLA in healthy donors. The PCR used 60 Vbeta and 13 Jbeta primers. Assay used: immunoSEQ multiplex PCR; TCRdb lists only in-frame clones, some missing. The repertoire has some 130,000 clones, over 75% of them found once; the top ten carry about 4.9%. The sample comprised PBMCs. Receptor source: a man aged 30 to 45 in good health.

This rearrangement joins TRBV28 to TRBJ2-1; TRBD2 matches 14 bases. V lost 6 bases to trimming and J lost 8 bases; unmatched junction nucleotides: 6. The V gene's germline CDR1 is MDHEN and CDR2 SYDVKM. This CDR3 spans 15 amino acids. CDR3 loop: CASSLGTSGRDEQFF. DNA of the CDR3: TGTGCCAGCAGCCTAGGGACTAGCGGGAGAGATGAGCAGTTCTTC.

The J gene is TRBJ1-1, the V gene TRBV19, with 9 bases that match TRBD1. Germline lookup yields CDR1 LNHDA and CDR2 SQIVND (reference sequence). V was clipped by 3 bases and J by 6 bases; unmatched bases: 8. The CDR3 is made up of 15 amino acids. CDR3 DNA sequence: TGTGCCAGTAGTATCCCCGGGACAGGGACCGCTGAAGCTTTCTTT. Encoded protein: CASSIPGTGTAEAFF.

V is TRBV5-6 and J is TRBJ1-5; TRBD1 agrees at 7 bases. Per germline, CDR1 SGHDT and CDR2 YYEEEE. CDR3 size: 15 residues. V lost 1 base, J lost 6 bases, and 7 bases stayed unmatched. The DNA of the CDR3 is TGTGCCAGCAGCTTGCAGAGGGGGCTTCTTCAGCCCCAGCATTTT. Its protein is CASSLQRGLLQPQHF.

CDR3 DNA sequence: TGCAGCGTTCGGACAGGACTGAACACCGGGGAGCTGTTTTTT. It translates to CSVRTGLNTGELFF. The gene calls are TRBV29-1 and TRBJ2-2; 7 bases align to TRBD1. Germline V CDR1 and CDR2: SQVTM, ANQGSEA. V gave up 5 bases and J gave up 1 base; unmatched junction bases: 4. This CDR3 has 14 residues.

This sequence joins TRBV15 and TRBJ1-5; 8 nucleotides line up with TRBD1. From germline, CDR1 is LNHNV and CDR2 YYDKDF (reference sequence). The CDR3 totals 16 residues. The V and J ends lost 1 base and 3 bases, in that order; junction bases with no gene match: 5. The CDR3 nucleotides are TGTGCCACCAGCAGAGCCAGGGACAGGCACAATCAGCCCCAGCATTTT. Its protein product is CATSRARDRHNQPQHF.

The chain is built from TRBV5-1 and TRBJ2-2; D might be TRBD1 (6 bases). CDR3 size: 15 residues. The V gene lost 5 bases and the J gene lost 6 bases, with 17 bases spanning the gap. CDR1 SGHRS and CDR2 YFSETQ come from the germline V gene. CDR3 nucleotides: TGCGCCAGCAGATCTGGCGGCGAGGGGGCCGGGGAGCTGTTTTTT. Its protein is CASRSGGEGAGELFF.

The V and J genes are TRBV6-5 and TRBJ2-1, with TRBD2 matching over 15 bases. CDR3 length: 13 amino acids. Per germline, CDR1 MNHEY and CDR2 SVGAGI. The junction had 5 bases not matched to a gene; V was cut back by 5 bases and J by 15 bases. The CDR3 DNA follows: TGTGCCAGCAGTAGGACTAGCGGGAGGGTGTCGTTCTTC. This codes for CASSRTSGRVSFF.

V gene TRBV9 combines with J gene TRBJ2-7, with TRBD2 matching over 9 bases. CDR1 is SGDLS and CDR2 is YYNGEE in the germline V gene. The CDR3 spans 13 residues. Trimming at V came to 0 bases and at J to 6 bases, leaving 1 base not matched to a gene. The CDR3 DNA is TGTGCCAGCAGCGTAGGAGCGGGAGGCGAGCAGTACTTC. The encoded protein is CASSVGAGGEQYF.

The J gene is TRBJ2-2, the V gene TRBV7-3; D is possibly TRBD2 (5 bases). Germline CDR1 reads SGHTA; CDR2 reads FQGTGA. There are 15 residues in the CDR3. The ends were cut back, 1 base at V and 1 base at J, with 7 bases in the middle. CDR3 in amino acids: CASSLSGGNTGELFF. CDR3 bases: TGTGCCAGCAGCTTAAGTGGAGGGAACACCGGGGAGCTGTTTTTT.

This chain connects TRBV5-4 to TRBJ2-3, with TRBD2 matching over 12 bases. There are 16 residues in the CDR3. V shed 4 bases, J shed 4 bases, and the junction held 7 bases outside the gene matches. Germline V CDR1 and CDR2: SGHNT, YYREEE (reference sequence). CDR3 sequence (DNA): TGTGCCAGCAGCCCGGGACTAGCGGGCCGGGCAGATACGCAGTATTTT. Amino acids: CASSPGLAGRADTQYF.

A few counts support this clone. Other nucleotide sequences from this sample produce the same CDR3. The J gene is TRBJ2-2, the V gene TRBV6-4; no firm D call. V lost 0 bases to trimming and J lost 5 bases, with 4 bases between them. The CDR3 consists of 13 residues. Per germline, CDR1 MRHNA and CDR2 SNTAGT. This CDR3 reads CASSDSSTGELFF. CDR3 bases: TGTGCCAGCAGTGACTCGTCGACCGGGGAGCTGTTTTTT.

V is TRBV6-5 and J is TRBJ2-3; D is possibly TRBD1 (6 bases). V dropped 1 base and J dropped 4 bases, with 9 bases sitting between them. The CDR3 spans 14 residues. Germline-derived CDR1 and CDR2 are MNHEY and SVGAGI. The CDR3 DNA reads TGTGCCAGCAGTTACTTTTCAGGGGCAGATACGCAGTATTTT. The encoded protein is CASSYFSGADTQYF.

The rearrangement links TRBV5-4 to TRBJ2-1, with TRBD2 matching over 13 bases. This CDR3 is built from 15 residues. Germline V CDR1 and CDR2: SGHNT, YYREEE (reference sequence). J was trimmed by 4 bases and V by 7 bases; bases with no gene match: 5. Here the CDR3 DNA reads TGTGCCAGCTATCCGACTAGCGGGGGGTACAATGAGCAGTTCTTC. This translates into CASYPTSGGYNEQFF.

This chain connects TRBV15 to TRBJ1-4, with a possible D match to TRBD1 (6 bases). This CDR3 is 17 amino acids long. CDR1 LNHNV and CDR2 YYDKDF come from the germline V gene (reference sequence). V was shortened by 0 bases and J by 7 bases, with 18 bases between the two germline ends. The CDR3, as DNA: TGTGCCACCAGCAGAGATCCCTCTCGGACAGTGGGTGAAAAACTGTTTTTT. Residues: CATSRDPSRTVGEKLFF.